Each of the 22 T cell receptor beta chains below was sequenced from the same sample in a study of CD8 T cells in Susac syndrome. It was with random hexamers that 0.5 to 1 ug RNA was reverse transcribed. MiXCR, run by TCRdb on the immunoSEQ multiplex PCR reads, gives a single entry per CDR3 protein. The sample consists of about 240,000 distinct CDR3 sequences, 90% to 96% of them appearing once. Sequences were obtained from CD4+ T cells from PBMCs. The receptor set was obtained from a human donor with Susac syndrome.

In its sample, this clonotype was seen once. This chain joins TRBV5-4 and TRBJ2-7, with TRBD2 matching over 13 bases. J lost 6 bases, V lost 3 bases, and 9 bases had no gene match. The CDR3 runs to 16 residues. Germline-derived CDR1 and CDR2 are SGHNT and YYREEE (reference sequence). The CDR3 region is CASSWSGLAGVVEQYF. CDR3 coding DNA: TGTGCCAGCAGCTGGAGCGGACTAGCGGGAGTTGTCGAGCAGTACTTC.

The genes are TRBV6-2 or TRBV6-3 and TRBJ2-7; D tentatively reads TRBD1 or TRBD2 (5 bases each). The germline V gene has CDR1 MNHEY and CDR2 SVGEGT. The CDR3 has 14 amino acids. V was trimmed by 5 bases and J by 7 bases, leaving 18 bases between them. The CDR3, as DNA: TGTGCCAGCAGTGAGATCGGGGCCCCGGATGAGCAGTACTTC. Its translation is CASSEIGAPDEQYF.

The rearrangement joins TRBV11-3 to TRBJ2-1; 11 nucleotides agree with TRBD2. This CDR3 has 14 amino acids. With 4 bases clipped from V and 7 bases from J, the junction kept 3 bases outside the gene matches. The germline V gene has CDR1 SGHNT and CDR2 YENEEA. The CDR3 sequence: CASSSRTSGNEQFF. The CDR3 nucleotides read TGTGCCAGCAGCTCGAGGACTAGCGGGAATGAGCAGTTCTTC.

The chain uses TRBV7-3 and TRBJ2-3; D is uncertain. The CDR3 is made up of 14 amino acids. Germline CDR1 reads SGHTA; CDR2 reads FQGTGA. Trimming took off 4 bases at V and 4 bases at J, with 12 bases between the two ends. DNA for the CDR3: TGTGCCAGCAGCTCGGTATTTTCCGCAGATACGCAGTATTTT. Protein: CASSSVFSADTQYF.

This clonotype was picked up one time. This sequence joins TRBV20-1 and TRBJ1-5, with D unresolved. CDR3 length equals 12 residues. V lost 4 bases to trimming and J lost 2 bases, with 6 bases between them. The germline V gene has CDR1 DFQATT and CDR2 SNEGSKA (reference sequence). The chain's CDR3 is CSATVGNQPQHF. The CDR3 coding sequence is TGCAGTGCTACTGTAGGCAATCAGCCCCAGCATTTT.

The chain joins TRBV4-1 to TRBJ2-7, with TRBD2 identical over 9 bases. The V and J ends lost 0 bases and 2 bases, in that order; junction bases with no gene match: 5. Germline loops: CDR1 MGHRA, CDR2 YSYEKL. The CDR3 loop spans 16 amino acids. The CDR3: CASSQDRTSVTYEQYF. For the CDR3, the DNA is TGCGCCAGCAGCCAAGACCGGACTAGCGTTACCTACGAGCAGTACTTC.

The chain is built from TRBV5-1 and TRBJ2-1, with D maybe TRBD2 (6 bases). Germline V gene lookup returns CDR1 SGHRS and CDR2 YFSETQ. V lost 4 bases to trimming and J lost 6 bases, with 17 bases between them. CDR3 length: 15 residues. CDR3 DNA sequence: TGCGCCAGCAGCCCCGGAGGAGGGAGGCCCAATGAGCAGTTCTTC. It yields the protein CASSPGGGRPNEQFF. The full variable domain, rest sourced from reference TRBV5-1 and TRBJ2-1, is KAGVTQTPRYLIKTRGQQVTLSCSPISGHRSVSWYQQTPGQGLQFLFEYFSETQRNKGNFPGRFSGRQFSNSRSEMNVSTLELGDSALYLCASSPGGGRPNEQFFGPGTRLTVL.

The genes are TRBV4-2 and TRBJ2-2, with D possibly TRBD2 on 6 matching bases. The V gene lost 7 bases and the J gene lost 2 bases, with 11 bases spanning the gap. The CDR3 is made up of 14 amino acids. The germline V gene has CDR1 LGHNA and CDR2 YNFKEQ. The CDR3 reads CASTEGPNTGELFF. The CDR3 DNA reads TGTGCCAGCACGGAGGGCCCTAACACCGGGGAGCTGTTTTTT.

This chain uses TRBV4-1 with TRBJ2-6; 12 bases are shared with TRBD1. Trimming took 4 bases from V and 4 from J; bases not matched to a gene: 5. Germline values: CDR1 MGHRA, CDR2 YSYEKL. The CDR3 runs to 17 residues. The CDR3 region is CASSRGQGAPGANVLTF. CDR3 coding DNA: TGCGCCAGCAGCCGGGGACAGGGGGCTCCCGGGGCCAACGTCCTGACTTTC.

The V call is TRBV19, the J call TRBJ2-5, with D uncertain. Per germline, CDR1 LNHDA and CDR2 SQIVND (reference sequence). V gave up 2 bases and J gave up 1 base, with 5 bases separating them. The CDR3 is 13 amino acids. CDR3 residues: CASSISVQETQYF. The CDR3 coding sequence is TGTGCCAGTAGTATAAGTGTCCAAGAGACCCAGTACTTC.

The chain uses TRBV28 and TRBJ1-5; D uncertain. V lost 4 bases and J lost 4, with 11 bases in between. CDR1 is MDHEN, CDR2 SYDVKM, per germline. The CDR3 runs 14 residues. CDR3 sequence (DNA): TGTGCCAGCAGTTCCCCAGGACTAAATCAGCCCCAGCATTTT. Its translation: CASSSPGLNQPQHF.

This chain links TRBV9 with TRBJ2-7; 14 nucleotides line up with TRBD2. From germline, CDR1 is SGDLS and CDR2 YYNGEE. The CDR3 spans 15 residues. J gave up 7 bases and V 3 bases, and 6 bases lay outside the gene matches. In DNA form, the CDR3 reads TGTGCCAGCAGCGCCCAGGGACTAGCGGGAGTAGAGCAGTACTTC. Protein: CASSAQGLAGVEQYF.

The genes are TRBV4-1 and TRBJ2-7, with D unresolved. The V and J ends lost 0 bases and 0 bases respectively, with 12 bases between them. The CDR3 has 16 residues. Germline V lookup: CDR1 MGHRA, CDR2 YSYEKL. The CDR3 reads CASSQELAEISYEQYF. In DNA, the CDR3 is TGCGCCAGCAGCCAAGAGCTCGCCGAGATCTCCTACGAGCAGTACTTC.

The chain has TRBV29-1 and TRBJ2-5; D gene unclear. Germline V gene lookup returns CDR1 SQVTM and CDR2 ANQGSEA. Trimming left V 7 bases short and J 4 bases short, with 13 bases between. There are 12 residues in the CDR3. Written as DNA, the CDR3 is TGCAGCGCCGCTTCACAGCCAGAGACCCAGTACTTC. It specifies CSAASQPETQYF.

This rearrangement joins TRBV20-1 to TRBJ2-7; D is uncertain. This CDR3 has 15 residues. Per the germline V gene, CDR1 is DFQATT and CDR2 is SNEGSKA (reference sequence). V lost 6 bases to trimming and J lost 0 bases, with 18 bases between them. The CDR3 sequence: CSARALGRSSYEQYF. In DNA, the CDR3 is TGCAGTGCGCGCGCTCTGGGCAGGAGCTCCTACGAGCAGTACTTC.

The chain is built from TRBV30 and TRBJ2-7, with D uncertain. Germline V CDR1 and CDR2: GTSNPN, SVGIG (reference sequence). Trimming took off 0 bases at V and 1 base at J, with 1 base between the two ends. This CDR3 region has 11 residues. CDR3 in amino acids: CAWSVSYEQYF. The CDR3 nucleotides read TGTGCCTGGAGTGTATCCTACGAGCAGTACTTC.

The CDR3 DNA sequence: TGTGCCTGGAGTGAAACCGGGACAGTTGAAAAACTGTTTTTT. Protein: CAWSETGTVEKLFF. The chain carries TRBV30 and TRBJ1-4; 7 bases are a match to TRBD1. The V and J ends lost 1 base and 7 bases, in that order; junction bases with no gene match: 6. Per the germline V gene, CDR1 is GTSNPN and CDR2 is SVGIG (reference sequence). The CDR3 runs 14 residues. The variable domain in full, completed from reference TRBV30 and TRBJ1-4, reads SQTIHQWPATLVQPVGSPLSLECTVEGTSNPNLYWYRQAAGRGLQLLFYSVGIGQISSEVPQNLSASRPQDRQFILSSKKLLLSDSGFYLCAWSETGTVEKLFFGSGTQLSVL.

This sequence joins TRBV5-4 and TRBJ2-1, with 9 nucleotides matching TRBD2. The CDR3 has 14 amino acids. CDR1 and CDR2 (germline): SGHNT, YYREEE (reference sequence). V lost 6 bases, J lost 6 bases, and 7 bases stayed unmatched. CDR3 DNA: TGTGCCAGCACACGGGGGACTAGCCGCAATGAGCAGTTCTTC. As protein: CASTRGTSRNEQFF.

The rearrangement uses TRBV5-4 and TRBJ2-2, with 9 bases identical to TRBD2. The trim removed 3 bases at V and 0 bases at J, leaving 3 bases unmatched. Germline V lookup: CDR1 SGHNT, CDR2 YYREEE (reference sequence). This CDR3 contains 16 residues. The CDR3 sequence is CASSWGLAANTGELFF. In nucleotides, the CDR3 is TGTGCCAGCAGCTGGGGACTAGCTGCGAACACCGGGGAGCTGTTTTTT.

The V and J genes are TRBV18 and TRBJ1-1, with TRBD1 matching over 12 bases. Germline V lookup: CDR1 KGHSH, CDR2 LQKENI. With 4 bases clipped from V and 3 bases from J, the junction kept 12 bases outside the gene matches. This CDR3 is built from 18 residues. DNA of the CDR3: TGTGCCAGCTCACGCTTCCGGGACAGGGGGCGTAGAGACACTGAAGCTTTCTTT. Translating gives CASSRFRDRGRRDTEAFF.

This sequence joins TRBV5-1 and TRBJ2-1; TRBD1 aligns across 7 bases. This CDR3 has 14 residues. The V segment lost 5 bases and the J segment 8 bases; nucleotides outside the gene matches: 10. The V gene's germline CDR1 is SGHRS and CDR2 YFSETQ. The CDR3 DNA is TGCGCCAGCAGTTCCGACAGGGTTAGCGATGAGCAGTTCTTC. It is translated as CASSSDRVSDEQFF.

V usage is TRBV20-1 and J usage is TRBJ1-2, with a tentative D call TRBD1 (6 bases). The CDR3 length is 15 residues. The V gene's germline CDR1 is DFQATT and CDR2 SNEGSKA (reference sequence). Trimming pared 6 bases from V and 0 bases from J, leaving 17 bases between. DNA of the CDR3: TGCAGTGCGCCCCAAGGGGGTCGAGCTAACTATGGCTACACCTTC. Translated: CSAPQGGRANYGYTF.